The 27 T cell receptor beta chains below all came from one sample that was sequenced in a study of chemoradiotherapy in HPV16-positive cancers. TCRdb's copy holds only in-frame clones and misses some; the assay was immunoSEQ multiplex PCR. The table has under 3,000 clones, less than 75% seen once; the top ten hold roughly 29%. Specimen: tumor tissue, collected from a patient who underwent chemoradiotherapy. The receptors were gathered from a human donor with HPV-associated anogenital cancer.

This clone was detected only once. J is TRBJ2-5 and V is TRBV27; no clear D gene. Germline assignment: CDR1 MNHEY and CDR2 SMNVEV (reference sequence). This CDR3 contains 14 residues. The germline V and J ends were trimmed by 5 bases and 5 bases, with 15 bases remaining between them. The DNA of the CDR3 is TGTGCCAGCAGTCTTAGGGCTACCTGGGAGACCCAGTACTTC. Its translation is CASSLRATWETQYF.

The chain is built from TRBV29-1 and TRBJ1-6; no reliable D call. CDR3 length equals 13 residues. CDR1 and CDR2 from the germline V gene are SQVTM and ANQGSEA. V was trimmed by 5 bases and J by 9 bases, leaving 14 bases between them. CDR3 loop: CSVSLHATSPLHF. The CDR3 region has the DNA TGCAGCGTTTCCCTACATGCGACTTCACCCCTCCACTTT. Drawing the rest from reference TRBV29-1 and TRBJ1-6, the complete variable domain is SAVISQKPSRDICQRGTSLTIQCQVDSQVTMMFWYRQQPGQSLTLIATANQGSEATYESGFVIDKFPISRPNLTFSTLTVSNMSPEDSSIYLCSVSLHATSPLHFGNGTRLTVT.

This clone was counted once. The rearrangement links TRBV7-8 to TRBJ2-1, with 8 bases aligning to TRBD2. The CDR3 totals 13 residues. V gave up 11 bases and J gave up 3 bases; unmatched junction bases: 6. Per germline, CDR1 SGHVS and CDR2 FQNEAQ. Here the CDR3 DNA reads TGTGCCGTTGCGGGGGGTTACTACAATGAGCAGTTCTTC. The encoded protein is CAVAGGYYNEQFF.

The sample holds a few counts of this clone. The rearrangement uses TRBV7-6 and TRBJ2-1; D call uncertain. Looked up from germline, CDR1 is SGHVS and CDR2 is FNYEAQ. CDR3 length equals 15 residues. The germline V and J ends were trimmed by 5 bases and 4 bases, with 15 bases remaining between them. For the CDR3, the DNA is TGTGCCAGCAGCAACGAGGCACTGGTGTACAATGAGCAGTTCTTC. This gives the protein CASSNEALVYNEQFF.

The rearrangement links TRBV7-8 to TRBJ1-6; TRBD1 might be the D (5 bases). Germline V gene lookup returns CDR1 SGHVS and CDR2 FQNEAQ. V dropped 1 base and J dropped 7 bases, with 8 bases sitting between them. The CDR3 is 14 amino acids. The DNA of the CDR3 is TGTGCCAGCAGCTTAGGGTCAGGGAATTCACCCCTCCACTTT. Its protein is CASSLGSGNSPLHF.

This sequence joins TRBV19 and TRBJ2-1; 8 bases map to TRBD1. J lost 0 bases, V lost 7 bases, and 5 bases had no gene match. This CDR3 has 15 amino acids. In germline, CDR1 is LNHDA, CDR2 SQIVND (reference sequence). The CDR3, as DNA: TGTGCCAGTACCTTTGGACAGGGCTCCTACAATGAGCAGTTCTTC. Translated, it gives CASTFGQGSYNEQFF.

This clone came up a few times. CDR3 residues: CASSLTRSGQGSDTQYF. The CDR3, as DNA: TGCGCCAGCAGCCTAACTCGGTCGGGACAGGGTTCAGATACGCAGTATTTT. The chain carries TRBV5-1 and TRBJ2-3; TRBD1 aligns across 9 bases. The CDR3 is made up of 17 amino acids. Germline trimming cut 4 bases from V and 4 bases from J; bases unmatched to any gene: 13. Germline CDR1 and CDR2: SGHRS and YFSETQ.

This clone was detected a few times. The rearrangement links TRBV2 to TRBJ2-6; tentative D call: TRBD2 (6 bases). Germline lookup yields CDR1 SNHLY and CDR2 FYNNEI. Trimming took 5 bases from V and 0 from J, leaving 14 bases between them. The CDR3 extends over 17 amino acids. CDR3 protein: CASSPSRGLSGANVLTF. The DNA of the CDR3 is TGTGCCAGCAGTCCTAGCCGGGGACTCTCTGGGGCCAACGTCCTGACTTTC.

The V gene is TRBV6-6, the J gene TRBJ1-3, with a weak D call TRBD1 (6 bases). This CDR3 comprises 15 residues. Trimming stripped 2 bases from V and 0 bases from J, with 8 bases between. The germline CDR1 and CDR2 sequences are MNHNY and SVGAGI (reference sequence). This CDR3 reads CASSYDRSSGNTIYF. The CDR3 DNA sequence: TGTGCCAGCAGTTACGACAGGAGCTCTGGAAACACCATATATTTT.

This clone occurred a few times. The chain combines TRBV7-9 with TRBJ1-1; no reliable D call. Germline CDR1 is SEHNR and CDR2 is FQNEAQ (reference sequence). V lost 7 bases and J lost 4, with 16 bases in between. The CDR3 is 14 amino acids. The CDR3 spells CASIGLSGVTEAFF. In DNA, the CDR3 is TGTGCCAGCATCGGACTTTCGGGTGTCACTGAAGCTTTCTTT. Drawing the rest from reference TRBV7-9 and TRBJ1-1, the complete variable domain is DTGVSQNPRHKITKRGQNVTFRCDPISEHNRLYWYRQTLGQGPEFLTYFQNEAQLEKSRLLSDRFSAERPKGSFSTLEIQRTEQGDSAMYLCASIGLSGVTEAFFGQGTRLTVV.

V usage is TRBV28 and J usage is TRBJ2-2; tentatively, D is TRBD2 (6 bases). The germline V and J ends were trimmed by 5 bases and 4 bases, with 20 bases remaining between them. CDR3 size: 17 residues. Germline lookup yields CDR1 MDHEN and CDR2 SYDVKM. CDR3 protein: CASSPSGHYSATGELFF. The CDR3 DNA reads as TGTGCCAGCAGTCCAAGCGGGCACTACTCGGCCACCGGGGAGCTGTTTTTT.

The J gene is TRBJ1-3, the V gene TRBV9; D is uncertain. The V gene's germline CDR1 is SGDLS and CDR2 YYNGEE. The CDR3 is 16 residues long. The V end was cut by 0 bases, the J end by 1 base, with 11 bases between. The CDR3 reads CASSVAGRGSGNTIYF. CDR3 coding DNA: TGTGCCAGCAGCGTAGCTGGACGAGGGTCTGGAAACACCATATATTTT.

This clone is a singleton in its sample. The chain is built from TRBV7-9 and TRBJ1-1; no clear D. From germline, CDR1 is SEHNR and CDR2 FQNEAQ (reference sequence). The CDR3 totals 12 residues. V lost 3 bases and J lost 4, with 6 bases in between. DNA of the CDR3: TGTGCCAGCAGCTTGGACGTCACTGAAGCTTTCTTT. It encodes CASSLDVTEAFF.

The chain has TRBV11-2 and TRBJ2-5, with D maybe TRBD1 (5 bases). V was trimmed by 1 base and J by 1 base, leaving 7 bases between them. Germline loops: CDR1 SGHAT, CDR2 FQNNGV. The CDR3 contains 14 residues. CDR3 nucleotides: TGTGCCAGCAGCTTAGCAGGGCGCCAAGAGACCCAGTACTTC. Translated, it gives CASSLAGRQETQYF.

V gene TRBV12-2 combines with J gene TRBJ2-4; the table's D gene call, TRBD1, was not cross checked with the DNA. TRBV12-2 is tagged as a pseudogene. The CDR3 is made up of 13 amino acids. CDR3 nucleotides: TGTGCAAGTCGCCCACTCACCAGCAGGGGTGGGTACTTC. Translation gives CASRPLTSRGGYF.

The V gene is TRBV7-2, the J gene TRBJ1-6; a weak D match, TRBD1 (5 bases). The CDR3 covers 13 residues. Germline CDR1 SGHTA, CDR2 FQGNSA. The germline V and J ends were trimmed by 1 base and 11 bases, with 9 bases remaining between them. This CDR3 reads CASSLEGYTPLHF. The CDR3 DNA is TGTGCCAGCAGCTTAGAGGGGTATACACCCCTCCACTTT.

The chain couples TRBV5-1 to TRBJ2-5, with TRBD1 identical over 8 bases. The CDR3 has 15 amino acids. Germline assignment: CDR1 SGHRS and CDR2 YFSETQ. V shed 3 bases and J 5 bases; nucleotides not matched to a gene: 9. DNA for the CDR3: TGCGCCAGCAGCTCGATGGGGACAGGCGAGGAGACCCAGTACTTC. Translation gives CASSSMGTGEETQYF. The whole variable domain, filled in from reference TRBV5-1 and TRBJ2-5, reads KAGVTQTPRYLIKTRGQQVTLSCSPISGHRSVSWYQQTPGQGLQFLFEYFSETQRNKGNFPGRFSGRQFSNSRSEMNVSTLELGDSALYLCASSSMGTGEETQYFGPGTRLLVL.

The chain uses TRBV7-8 and TRBJ1-3; unclear D gene. CDR3 length: 12 amino acids. V shed 1 base and J shed 3 bases, with 1 base lying between them. CDR1 is SGHVS, CDR2 FQNEAQ, per germline. The CDR3: CASSLGGNTIYF. The CDR3 DNA reads TGTGCCAGCAGCTTAGGTGGAAACACCATATATTTT.

The V call is TRBV10-1, the J call TRBJ1-3; D not certain. The CDR3 is 16 amino acids. Trimming pared 0 bases from V and 0 bases from J, leaving 9 bases between. The V gene's germline CDR1 is WNHNN and CDR2 SYGVQD (reference sequence). This chain's CDR3 is CASSESEGSSGNTIYF. CDR3 DNA sequence: TGCGCCAGCAGTGAGTCTGAAGGGAGCTCTGGAAACACCATATATTTT.

The rearrangement joins TRBV7-9 to TRBJ2-6, with D unclear. V was cut by 5 bases and J by 0 bases, with 8 bases left in between. Germline CDR1 is SEHNR and CDR2 is FQNEAQ (reference sequence). The CDR3 length is 15 residues. As DNA, the CDR3 is TGTGCCAGCAGCATGTTTTTCTCTGGGGCCAACGTCCTGACTTTC. Translating it yields CASSMFFSGANVLTF.

This rearrangement joins TRBV29-1 to TRBJ2-5; D call uncertain. CDR3 size: 11 residues. V lost 4 bases, J lost 5 bases, and 8 bases lay in between. Germline values: CDR1 SQVTM, CDR2 ANQGSEA. The CDR3 here is CSVVLGETQYF. The DNA for the CDR3 is TGCAGCGTTGTTCTTGGGGAGACCCAGTACTTC. Based on the CDR3 plus reference TRBV29-1 and TRBJ2-5, the full variable domain is SAVISQKPSRDICQRGTSLTIQCQVDSQVTMMFWYRQQPGQSLTLIATANQGSEATYESGFVIDKFPISRPNLTFSTLTVSNMSPEDSSIYLCSVVLGETQYFGPGTRLLVL.

The chain uses TRBV30 and TRBJ2-7; 7 nucleotides match TRBD1. Per germline, CDR1 GTSNPN and CDR2 SVGIG (reference sequence). The V and J ends lost 3 bases and 2 bases, in that order; junction bases with no gene match: 4. The CDR3 is 13 amino acids. The CDR3 protein is CAWRKTGTYEQYF. As DNA, the CDR3 is TGTGCCTGGAGGAAGACAGGGACCTACGAGCAGTACTTC.

The chain uses TRBV7-2 and TRBJ2-5; D possibly corresponds to TRBD1 (6 bases). Trimming took 5 bases from V and 3 from J, leaving 16 bases between them. The CDR3 extends over 15 amino acids. The germline gives CDR1 SGHTA, CDR2 FQGNSA. As DNA, the CDR3 is TGTGCCAGCAGCCCTCTGGGGGCTGGCAAAGAGACCCAGTACTTC. It is translated as CASSPLGAGKETQYF.

The chain links TRBV23-1 to TRBJ2-2; TRBD1 matches 10 bases. TRBV23-1 is an ORF, and what it does is uncertain. The CDR3 runs to 16 residues. Germline trimming cut 5 bases from V and 4 bases from J; bases unmatched to any gene: 7. This CDR3 reads CASSTPGQGITGELFF. DNA of the CDR3: TGCGCCAGCAGTACCCCGGGACAGGGGATCACCGGGGAGCTGTTTTTT.

This clone was seen a few times. V and J are TRBV30 and TRBJ2-1; D is uncertain. This CDR3 spans 13 amino acids. V lost 0 bases and J 10 bases, leaving 13 bases between the germline ends. The germline V gene has CDR1 GTSNPN and CDR2 SVGIG (reference sequence). CDR3 residues: CAWSVSGPGEQFF. The CDR3, as DNA: TGTGCCTGGAGTGTATCCGGCCCCGGCGAGCAGTTCTTC.

This chain connects TRBV28 to TRBJ2-3, with TRBD2 matching over 9 bases. CDR3 length: 15 residues. Trimming removed 7 bases from V and 2 bases from J; junction bases left unmatched: 7. The germline gives CDR1 MDHEN, CDR2 SYDVKM. The CDR3 DNA reads TGTGCCAGCACTGGGGCTAGCGGGGCCACAGATACGCAGTATTTT. It is translated as CASTGASGATDTQYF.

The chain carries TRBV18 and TRBJ2-1; 9 nucleotides agree with TRBD2. V lost 0 bases and J lost 6; bases outside the gene matches: 3. This CDR3 is 15 amino acids long. Germline CDR1 and CDR2: KGHSH and LQKENI. Here the CDR3 DNA reads TGTGCCAGCTCACCACCTAGCGGGGGAGTCAATGAGCAGTTCTTC. It codes for CASSPPSGGVNEQFF. Filled out from reference TRBV18 and TRBJ2-1, the complete variable domain reads NAGVMQNPRHLVRRRGQEARLRCSPMKGHSHVYWYRQLPEEGLKFMVYLQKENIIDESGMPKERFSAEFPKEGPSILRIQQVVRGDSAAYFCASSPPSGGVNEQFFGPGTRLTVL.